This paragraph reports one T cell receptor (beta chain). This sample is drawn from a study of OX40 agonist ivuxolimab in advanced cancers. Study as a whole: Allowance was made for prior anti-PD-1, anti-PD-L1 or anti-CTLA-4 therapy, and 40% to 45% had some. Three partial responders included one hepatocellular carcinoma patient and two cutaneous melanoma patients.

Germline assignment: CDR1 SGHVS and CDR2 FNYEAQ. The CDR3 has 13 amino acids. V dropped 1 base and J dropped 1 base, with 4 bases sitting between them. Repertoires were generated with immunoSEQ multiplex PCR, while TCRdb's copy carries only in-frame clones and drops some. Of about 46,000 clones in the sample, more than 80% were seen once. The TCR comes from an adult with an advanced solid tumor such as melanoma, head and neck, liver or kidney cancer. The source was CD4+ or CD8+ T cells sorted from blood, collected in a trial of the OX40 agonist ivuxolimab. The V call is TRBV7-6, the J call TRBJ1-1; D is undetermined. DNA of the CDR3: TGTGCCAGCAGCTTAGAAGGGAACACTGAAGCTTTCTTT. This gives the protein CASSLEGNTEAFF.